This T cell receptor (beta chain) was identified in a study of identical twins. Template switching supplied a universal primer site; unique molecular identifiers were carried on the cDNA. TCRdb used MiXCR to reprocess the 5' RACE reads, holding one entry per CDR3 protein. The repertoire includes about 790,000 distinct CDR3 sequences, 15% to 20% of them detected once, and around 13% sits in the top ten. Study results and caveats: While abundant cord blood beta clonotypes carried fewer insertions, memory repertoires showed no such pattern.

Deletions cut 3 bases from V and 8 bases from J, with 28 bases between. The length of the CDR3 is 18 residues. Remarks on this clonotype: Its target is unknown.

The same data also went into a second study, on T cells expressing NK-cell markers. That report notes: With respect to HCMV, most of the eight sequenced donors were seropositive, and one was seronegative.

The receptor was isolated from a woman aged 18-29 years in good health. Sequenced input: PBMCs. V is TRBV12-3 or TRBV12-4 and J is TRBJ1-1, with D possibly TRBD1 on 5 matching bases. The CDR3 here is CASSFTIGAERAETEAFF. The CDR3 DNA reads TGTGCCAGCAGTTTCACCATAGGGGCAGAGAGGGCAGAAACCGAAGCTTTCTTT.